Presented here are 30 T cell receptor beta chains from one specimen sequenced in a study of neurological immune-mediated disorders. MiXCR, applied by TCRdb to the 5' RACE reads, yields one record per CDR3 protein. The sample contains around 27,000 distinct CDR3 sequences, roughly 15% of which appear only once. The sequencing sample was made of PBMCs. The receptors here all came from a man aged 65 to 85 in good health.

This clonotype came up once. A read error is likely, as this CDR3 ends without the conserved phenylalanine or tryptophan. This chain joins TRBV6-2 or TRBV6-3 and TRBJ2-1; 10 positions match TRBD2. The trim removed 5 bases at V and 9 bases at J, leaving 7 bases unmatched. The CDR3 loop spans 14 amino acids. Germline CDR1 MNHEY, CDR2 SVGEGT. The DNA for the CDR3 is TGTGCCAGCAGTAACAGCGGGGGGGCCCTTGAGCAGTTCTTA. As protein: CASSNSGGALEQFL.

This clonotype was counted ten times or more. This chain uses TRBV12-3 or TRBV12-4 with TRBJ2-3, with D possibly TRBD2 on 6 matching bases. This CDR3 is 15 amino acids long. Trimming cost V 3 bases and J 0 bases, with 10 bases left between them. This CDR3 reads CASSFSGASTDTQYF. Here the CDR3 DNA reads TGTGCCAGCAGTTTTTCGGGAGCTAGCACAGATACGCAGTATTTT.

This clonotype has just a few counts. The chain is built from TRBV5-1 and TRBJ1-5; D unclear. This CDR3 has 15 residues. Per germline, CDR1 SGHRS and CDR2 YFSETQ. Trimming stripped 0 bases from V and 3 bases from J, with 10 bases between. CDR3 protein: CASSLAGQANQPQHF. The CDR3 nucleotides are TGCGCCAGCAGCTTGGCCGGGCAAGCCAATCAGCCCCAGCATTTT.

This clonotype was recorded many times. This rearrangement joins TRBV4-2 to TRBJ2-4, with D maybe TRBD2 (5 bases). CDR1 LGHNA and CDR2 YNFKEQ come from the germline V gene. The CDR3 has 15 residues. V was pared by 1 base and J by 6 bases, with 13 bases between. Here the CDR3 reads CASSQGEARVNIQYF. CDR3 in DNA: TGTGCCAGCAGCCAAGGAGAGGCGCGGGTAAACATTCAGTACTTC.

In this sample, this clonotype turned up many times. The V call is TRBV5-5, the J call TRBJ2-7, with D perhaps TRBD1 (5 bases). This CDR3 contains 13 residues. Germline CDR1 SGHKS, CDR2 YYEKEE (reference sequence). The V end lost 4 bases, the J end lost 2 bases, and 10 bases lay between the germline ends. The CDR3 sequence: CASSAGIPYEQYF. Here the CDR3 DNA reads TGTGCCAGCAGCGCAGGGATTCCCTACGAGCAGTACTTC.

This clonotype was seen at least ten times. The rearrangement joins TRBV12-3 or TRBV12-4 to TRBJ2-1, with D perhaps TRBD2 (6 bases). The CDR3 runs 13 residues. V lost 4 bases, J lost 7 bases, and 11 bases lay in between. CDR3 in DNA: TGTGCCAGCAGTTACATAGGAGGGAATGAGCAGTTCTTC. Residues: CASSYIGGNEQFF.

The table lists this clonotype with many counts. This chain joins TRBV5-1 and TRBJ1-2; TRBD1 matches 8 bases. V lost 6 bases to trimming and J lost 8 bases; unmatched junction nucleotides: 9. Germline lookup yields CDR1 SGHRS and CDR2 YFSETQ. CDR3 size: 13 residues. CDR3 DNA sequence: TGCGCCAGCACCCAAGGCCAGGGGGCGGGCTACACCTTC. This gives the protein CASTQGQGAGYTF. The full variable domain, its missing parts supplied by reference TRBV5-1 and TRBJ1-2, is KAGVTQTPRYLIKTRGQQVTLSCSPISGHRSVSWYQQTPGQGLQFLFEYFSETQRNKGNFPGRFSGRQFSNSRSEMNVSTLELGDSALYLCASTQGQGAGYTFGSGTRLTVV.

This clonotype was picked up many times. V gene TRBV12-3 or TRBV12-4 combines with J gene TRBJ2-5; TRBD2 aligns across 9 bases. The CDR3 contains 17 residues. V trimming: 2 bases; J trimming: 1 base; junction bases outside the gene matches: 8. In nucleotides, the CDR3 is TGTGCCAGCAGTTTAAAAGGTCTAGCGGGGATCCAAGAGACCCAGTACTTC. Protein product: CASSLKGLAGIQETQYF.

There are a few counts of this clonotype. The chain links TRBV2 to TRBJ1-5; D not certain. V was cut by 1 base and J by 2 bases, with 12 bases left in between. Germline CDR1 is SNHLY and CDR2 is FYNNEI. CDR3 size: 16 residues. CDR3 sequence reads: CASSEGSGWGNQPQHF. CDR3 in DNA: TGTGCCAGCAGTGAAGGGTCCGGGTGGGGCAATCAGCCCCAGCATTTT.

The chain uses TRBV3-1 and TRBJ2-5, with TRBD2 matching 11 bases. Germline CDR1 and CDR2: LGHDT and YNNKEL (reference sequence). Unmatched junction bases numbered 7, after V lost 0 bases and J lost 1 base. CDR3 length equals 18 residues. This chain's CDR3 is CASSQDYSGGGFQETQYF. CDR3 nucleotide sequence: TGTGCCAGCAGCCAAGATTATAGCGGGGGGGGTTTCCAAGAGACCCAGTACTTC.

The chain combines TRBV10-3 with TRBJ2-7, with D unresolved. This CDR3 is 12 amino acids long. Trimming took 10 bases from V and 4 from J, leaving 14 bases between them. The germline V gene encodes CDR1 ENHRY and CDR2 SYGVKD. CDR3 in DNA: TGTGCCACCCGGTACTGTATTTACGAGCAGTACTTC. Amino acids: CATRYCIYEQYF.

This clonotype was observed at least ten times. This rearrangement joins TRBV5-5 to TRBJ2-7; the D is unclear. V was shortened by 0 bases and J by 0 bases, with 10 bases between the two germline ends. Germline CDR1 is SGHKS and CDR2 is YYEKEE (reference sequence). This CDR3 has 15 amino acids. Written as DNA, the CDR3 is TGTGCCAGCAGCTTGGTTGCCCTCGCCTCCTACGAGCAGTACTTC. The encoded protein is CASSLVALASYEQYF.

This clonotype was seen at least ten times. The chain carries TRBV7-2 and TRBJ2-4, with 8 bases aligning to TRBD1. CDR1 and CDR2 (germline): SGHTA, FQGNSA. The CDR3 sequence is 15 residues long. Losses at the gene ends were 4 bases for V and 6 bases for J; bases not matched to a gene: 8. This chain's CDR3 is CASSYSGGVRNIQYF. In DNA form, the CDR3 reads TGTGCCAGCAGCTATTCAGGGGGCGTAAGAAACATTCAGTACTTC.

This clonotype was counted many times. The chain uses TRBV20-1 and TRBJ2-7; 9 bases fit TRBD1. Germline V lookup: CDR1 DFQATT, CDR2 SNEGSKA (reference sequence). This CDR3 is built from 16 residues. The trim removed 3 bases at V and 5 bases at J, leaving 14 bases unmatched. The DNA for the CDR3 is TGCAGTGCTAGCCCCACCGCCGGGACAGGGTTCGACGAGCAGTACTTC. The encoded protein is CSASPTAGTGFDEQYF.

The J gene is TRBJ2-1, the V gene TRBV7-7; a weak D match, TRBD1 (6 bases). Germline CDR1 reads SSHAT; CDR2 reads FNYEAQ (reference sequence). The CDR3 is made up of 15 amino acids. Trimming took 1 base from V and 4 from J, leaving 11 bases between them. The CDR3: CASSLDPGQYNEQFF. The CDR3 nucleotides are TGTGCCAGCAGCTTAGACCCCGGACAGTACAATGAGCAGTTCTTC.

This clonotype was seen many times. The chain links TRBV21-1 to TRBJ1-1; no DNA check was done on the table's D call, TRBD1. TRBV21-1 counts as a pseudogene. This CDR3 has 16 amino acids. The chain's CDR3 is CASSKGRGRTDTEAFF. In DNA, the CDR3 is TGTGCCAGCAGCAAAGGAAGGGGGCGGACGGACACTGAAGCTTTCTTT.

This clonotype occurred a few times. This rearrangement joins TRBV6-2 or TRBV6-3 to TRBJ1-5; D uncertain. CDR3 length: 14 amino acids. CDR1 and CDR2 (germline): MNHEY, SVGEGT. V was clipped by 2 bases and J by 0 bases, with 5 bases between them. CDR3 amino acids: CASSYGVSNQPQHF. The CDR3 DNA is TGTGCCAGCAGTTACGGCGTTAGCAATCAGCCCCAGCATTTT.

This clonotype was seen at least ten times. For the CDR3, the DNA is TGTGCCACCAGTCATTCTAGCGACGATGAGCAGTTCTTC. Protein: CATSHSSDDEQFF. J is TRBJ2-1 and V is TRBV24-1; tentative D call: TRBD2 (6 bases). From germline, CDR1 is KGHDR and CDR2 SFDVKD. This CDR3 comprises 13 residues. Trimming pared 6 bases from V and 8 bases from J, leaving 13 bases between.

The sample holds one count of this clonotype. The chain combines TRBV5-1 with TRBJ2-3, with 9 bases identical to TRBD1. Losses at the gene ends were 4 bases for V and 11 bases for J; bases not matched to a gene: 11. Per germline, CDR1 SGHRS and CDR2 YFSETQ. The length of the CDR3 is 14 residues. Here the CDR3 DNA reads TGCGCCAGCAGCATAAGGGACAGGGTGAGTGAGCAGTATTTT. Translating it yields CASSIRDRVSEQYF.

This clonotype was found many times. The rearrangement uses TRBV10-3 and TRBJ2-3; tentative D call: TRBD2 (5 bases). V was shortened by 3 bases and J by 3 bases, with 13 bases between the two germline ends. Per germline, CDR1 ENHRY and CDR2 SYGVKD. This CDR3 is built from 15 residues. The DNA of the CDR3 is TGTGCCATCAGTGATTCAGGCGGGCTGACAGATACGCAGTATTTT. This gives the protein CAISDSGGLTDTQYF.

This clonotype was observed at least ten times. The chain carries TRBV7-2 and TRBJ1-3; maybe TRBD1 (6 bases). CDR1 is SGHTA, CDR2 FQGNSA, per germline. V was pared by 3 bases and J by 0 bases, with 9 bases between. This CDR3 contains 15 residues. The CDR3 loop is CASSLRQASGNTIYF. CDR3 coding DNA: TGTGCCAGCAGCTTGCGACAGGCCTCTGGAAACACCATATATTTT.

This clonotype was detected many times. The chain carries TRBV24-1 and TRBJ2-5; 11 bases line up with TRBD1. The length of the CDR3 is 19 residues. Germline V gene data show CDR1 as KGHDR and CDR2 as SFDVKD. The V gene end was trimmed by 4 bases and the J gene end by 1 base; junction bases not matched to a gene: 13. CDR3 region: CATSDTGQGASGVQETQYF. The CDR3 bases are TGTGCCACCAGTGACACCGGACAGGGGGCGTCGGGGGTCCAAGAGACCCAGTACTTC.

This clonotype was observed many times. The chain has TRBV27 and TRBJ1-1, with D possibly TRBD1 on 5 matching bases. Trimming shortened V by 5 bases and J by 1 base, and 14 bases separated the two germline ends. Per germline, CDR1 MNHEY and CDR2 SMNVEV (reference sequence). The CDR3 consists of 15 residues. The CDR3, as DNA: TGTGCCAGCAGTCCCGACAGAAGGTGGAACACTGAAGCTTTCTTT. The encoded protein is CASSPDRRWNTEAFF.

This clonotype showed up many times. The V call is TRBV7-2, the J call TRBJ2-5; D may be TRBD1 or TRBD2 (5 bases each). Between the trimmed V and J ends, which lost 2 bases and 4 bases, there was a span of 11 bases. The CDR3 has 14 residues. From germline, CDR1 is SGHTA and CDR2 FQGNSA. For the CDR3, the DNA is TGTGCCAGCAGCTTAACCCGGGACGGAGAGACCCAGTACTTC. Its protein is CASSLTRDGETQYF.

In this sample, this clonotype turned up many times. The chain employs TRBV6-5 and TRBJ2-5, with TRBD1 matching 12 bases. V gave up 7 bases and J gave up 6 bases; unmatched junction bases: 3. CDR3 length: 13 amino acids. CDR1 MNHEY and CDR2 SVGAGI come from the germline V gene. CDR3 DNA: TGTGCCAGCACCAGGGACAGGGGGCAGACCCAGTACTTC. Amino acids: CASTRDRGQTQYF.

This clonotype showed up just a few times. CDR3 loop: CSVEYPRYEQFF. In nucleotides, the CDR3 is TGCAGCGTTGAGTACCCTAGATATGAGCAGTTCTTC. V is TRBV29-1 and J is TRBJ2-1; D is unresolved. The CDR3 is 12 amino acids. The V end lost 3 bases, the J end lost 8 bases, and 11 bases lay between the germline ends. Germline assignment: CDR1 SQVTM and CDR2 ANQGSEA.

About this clonotype: One junction end disagrees with the germline gene, perhaps due to a read error. The chain uses TRBV5-1 and TRBJ2-2; 7 bases line up with TRBD2. CDR1 is SGHRS, CDR2 YFSETQ, per germline. The CDR3 has 16 amino acids. The DNA for the CDR3 is TGCGCCAGCAGTCCGACTTGCGGGGGTTACACCTGGGAGCTGTTTTTT. The encoded protein is CASSPTCGGYTWELFF.

This clonotype was counted many times. This chain uses TRBV7-6 with TRBJ2-5; 7 bases align to TRBD2. V lost 7 bases and J lost 8; bases outside the gene matches: 4. Germline CDR1 and CDR2: SGHVS and FNYEAQ. This CDR3 has 11 residues. The CDR3 DNA reads as TGTGCCAGCATGGAGCGGGGAACCCAGTACTTC. Protein product: CASMERGTQYF.

The chain couples TRBV18 to TRBJ2-3; TRBD1 matches at 8 bases. Per germline, CDR1 KGHSH and CDR2 LQKENI. Trimming took 3 bases from V and 3 from J; bases not matched to a gene: 5. CDR3 length: 15 residues. The DNA of the CDR3 is TGTGCCAGCTCACCTTCAGGGGGCTGGACAGATACGCAGTATTTT. Protein sequence: CASSPSGGWTDTQYF.

This chain connects TRBV10-3 to TRBJ2-6; no clear D gene. The CDR3 covers 14 residues. Trimming left V 2 bases short and J 0 bases short, with 2 bases between. CDR1 and CDR2 from the germline V gene are ENHRY and SYGVKD. CDR3 sequence reads: CAISEGSGANVLTF. The CDR3 coding sequence is TGTGCCATCAGTGAGGGCTCTGGGGCCAACGTCCTGACTTTC.